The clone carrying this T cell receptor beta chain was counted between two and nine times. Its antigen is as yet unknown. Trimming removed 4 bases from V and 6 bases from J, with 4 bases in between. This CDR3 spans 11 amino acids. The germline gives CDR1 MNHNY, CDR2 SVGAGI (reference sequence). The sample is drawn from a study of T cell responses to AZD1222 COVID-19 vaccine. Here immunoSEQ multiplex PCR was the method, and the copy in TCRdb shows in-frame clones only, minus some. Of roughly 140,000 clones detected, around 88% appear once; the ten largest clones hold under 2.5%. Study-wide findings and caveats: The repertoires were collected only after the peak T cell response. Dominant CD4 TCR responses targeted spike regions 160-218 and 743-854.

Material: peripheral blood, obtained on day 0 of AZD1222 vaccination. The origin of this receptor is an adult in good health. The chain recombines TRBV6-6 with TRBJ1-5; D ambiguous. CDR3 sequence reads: CASSFGQPQHF. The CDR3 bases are TGTGCCAGCAGTTTCGGTCAGCCCCAGCATTTT.